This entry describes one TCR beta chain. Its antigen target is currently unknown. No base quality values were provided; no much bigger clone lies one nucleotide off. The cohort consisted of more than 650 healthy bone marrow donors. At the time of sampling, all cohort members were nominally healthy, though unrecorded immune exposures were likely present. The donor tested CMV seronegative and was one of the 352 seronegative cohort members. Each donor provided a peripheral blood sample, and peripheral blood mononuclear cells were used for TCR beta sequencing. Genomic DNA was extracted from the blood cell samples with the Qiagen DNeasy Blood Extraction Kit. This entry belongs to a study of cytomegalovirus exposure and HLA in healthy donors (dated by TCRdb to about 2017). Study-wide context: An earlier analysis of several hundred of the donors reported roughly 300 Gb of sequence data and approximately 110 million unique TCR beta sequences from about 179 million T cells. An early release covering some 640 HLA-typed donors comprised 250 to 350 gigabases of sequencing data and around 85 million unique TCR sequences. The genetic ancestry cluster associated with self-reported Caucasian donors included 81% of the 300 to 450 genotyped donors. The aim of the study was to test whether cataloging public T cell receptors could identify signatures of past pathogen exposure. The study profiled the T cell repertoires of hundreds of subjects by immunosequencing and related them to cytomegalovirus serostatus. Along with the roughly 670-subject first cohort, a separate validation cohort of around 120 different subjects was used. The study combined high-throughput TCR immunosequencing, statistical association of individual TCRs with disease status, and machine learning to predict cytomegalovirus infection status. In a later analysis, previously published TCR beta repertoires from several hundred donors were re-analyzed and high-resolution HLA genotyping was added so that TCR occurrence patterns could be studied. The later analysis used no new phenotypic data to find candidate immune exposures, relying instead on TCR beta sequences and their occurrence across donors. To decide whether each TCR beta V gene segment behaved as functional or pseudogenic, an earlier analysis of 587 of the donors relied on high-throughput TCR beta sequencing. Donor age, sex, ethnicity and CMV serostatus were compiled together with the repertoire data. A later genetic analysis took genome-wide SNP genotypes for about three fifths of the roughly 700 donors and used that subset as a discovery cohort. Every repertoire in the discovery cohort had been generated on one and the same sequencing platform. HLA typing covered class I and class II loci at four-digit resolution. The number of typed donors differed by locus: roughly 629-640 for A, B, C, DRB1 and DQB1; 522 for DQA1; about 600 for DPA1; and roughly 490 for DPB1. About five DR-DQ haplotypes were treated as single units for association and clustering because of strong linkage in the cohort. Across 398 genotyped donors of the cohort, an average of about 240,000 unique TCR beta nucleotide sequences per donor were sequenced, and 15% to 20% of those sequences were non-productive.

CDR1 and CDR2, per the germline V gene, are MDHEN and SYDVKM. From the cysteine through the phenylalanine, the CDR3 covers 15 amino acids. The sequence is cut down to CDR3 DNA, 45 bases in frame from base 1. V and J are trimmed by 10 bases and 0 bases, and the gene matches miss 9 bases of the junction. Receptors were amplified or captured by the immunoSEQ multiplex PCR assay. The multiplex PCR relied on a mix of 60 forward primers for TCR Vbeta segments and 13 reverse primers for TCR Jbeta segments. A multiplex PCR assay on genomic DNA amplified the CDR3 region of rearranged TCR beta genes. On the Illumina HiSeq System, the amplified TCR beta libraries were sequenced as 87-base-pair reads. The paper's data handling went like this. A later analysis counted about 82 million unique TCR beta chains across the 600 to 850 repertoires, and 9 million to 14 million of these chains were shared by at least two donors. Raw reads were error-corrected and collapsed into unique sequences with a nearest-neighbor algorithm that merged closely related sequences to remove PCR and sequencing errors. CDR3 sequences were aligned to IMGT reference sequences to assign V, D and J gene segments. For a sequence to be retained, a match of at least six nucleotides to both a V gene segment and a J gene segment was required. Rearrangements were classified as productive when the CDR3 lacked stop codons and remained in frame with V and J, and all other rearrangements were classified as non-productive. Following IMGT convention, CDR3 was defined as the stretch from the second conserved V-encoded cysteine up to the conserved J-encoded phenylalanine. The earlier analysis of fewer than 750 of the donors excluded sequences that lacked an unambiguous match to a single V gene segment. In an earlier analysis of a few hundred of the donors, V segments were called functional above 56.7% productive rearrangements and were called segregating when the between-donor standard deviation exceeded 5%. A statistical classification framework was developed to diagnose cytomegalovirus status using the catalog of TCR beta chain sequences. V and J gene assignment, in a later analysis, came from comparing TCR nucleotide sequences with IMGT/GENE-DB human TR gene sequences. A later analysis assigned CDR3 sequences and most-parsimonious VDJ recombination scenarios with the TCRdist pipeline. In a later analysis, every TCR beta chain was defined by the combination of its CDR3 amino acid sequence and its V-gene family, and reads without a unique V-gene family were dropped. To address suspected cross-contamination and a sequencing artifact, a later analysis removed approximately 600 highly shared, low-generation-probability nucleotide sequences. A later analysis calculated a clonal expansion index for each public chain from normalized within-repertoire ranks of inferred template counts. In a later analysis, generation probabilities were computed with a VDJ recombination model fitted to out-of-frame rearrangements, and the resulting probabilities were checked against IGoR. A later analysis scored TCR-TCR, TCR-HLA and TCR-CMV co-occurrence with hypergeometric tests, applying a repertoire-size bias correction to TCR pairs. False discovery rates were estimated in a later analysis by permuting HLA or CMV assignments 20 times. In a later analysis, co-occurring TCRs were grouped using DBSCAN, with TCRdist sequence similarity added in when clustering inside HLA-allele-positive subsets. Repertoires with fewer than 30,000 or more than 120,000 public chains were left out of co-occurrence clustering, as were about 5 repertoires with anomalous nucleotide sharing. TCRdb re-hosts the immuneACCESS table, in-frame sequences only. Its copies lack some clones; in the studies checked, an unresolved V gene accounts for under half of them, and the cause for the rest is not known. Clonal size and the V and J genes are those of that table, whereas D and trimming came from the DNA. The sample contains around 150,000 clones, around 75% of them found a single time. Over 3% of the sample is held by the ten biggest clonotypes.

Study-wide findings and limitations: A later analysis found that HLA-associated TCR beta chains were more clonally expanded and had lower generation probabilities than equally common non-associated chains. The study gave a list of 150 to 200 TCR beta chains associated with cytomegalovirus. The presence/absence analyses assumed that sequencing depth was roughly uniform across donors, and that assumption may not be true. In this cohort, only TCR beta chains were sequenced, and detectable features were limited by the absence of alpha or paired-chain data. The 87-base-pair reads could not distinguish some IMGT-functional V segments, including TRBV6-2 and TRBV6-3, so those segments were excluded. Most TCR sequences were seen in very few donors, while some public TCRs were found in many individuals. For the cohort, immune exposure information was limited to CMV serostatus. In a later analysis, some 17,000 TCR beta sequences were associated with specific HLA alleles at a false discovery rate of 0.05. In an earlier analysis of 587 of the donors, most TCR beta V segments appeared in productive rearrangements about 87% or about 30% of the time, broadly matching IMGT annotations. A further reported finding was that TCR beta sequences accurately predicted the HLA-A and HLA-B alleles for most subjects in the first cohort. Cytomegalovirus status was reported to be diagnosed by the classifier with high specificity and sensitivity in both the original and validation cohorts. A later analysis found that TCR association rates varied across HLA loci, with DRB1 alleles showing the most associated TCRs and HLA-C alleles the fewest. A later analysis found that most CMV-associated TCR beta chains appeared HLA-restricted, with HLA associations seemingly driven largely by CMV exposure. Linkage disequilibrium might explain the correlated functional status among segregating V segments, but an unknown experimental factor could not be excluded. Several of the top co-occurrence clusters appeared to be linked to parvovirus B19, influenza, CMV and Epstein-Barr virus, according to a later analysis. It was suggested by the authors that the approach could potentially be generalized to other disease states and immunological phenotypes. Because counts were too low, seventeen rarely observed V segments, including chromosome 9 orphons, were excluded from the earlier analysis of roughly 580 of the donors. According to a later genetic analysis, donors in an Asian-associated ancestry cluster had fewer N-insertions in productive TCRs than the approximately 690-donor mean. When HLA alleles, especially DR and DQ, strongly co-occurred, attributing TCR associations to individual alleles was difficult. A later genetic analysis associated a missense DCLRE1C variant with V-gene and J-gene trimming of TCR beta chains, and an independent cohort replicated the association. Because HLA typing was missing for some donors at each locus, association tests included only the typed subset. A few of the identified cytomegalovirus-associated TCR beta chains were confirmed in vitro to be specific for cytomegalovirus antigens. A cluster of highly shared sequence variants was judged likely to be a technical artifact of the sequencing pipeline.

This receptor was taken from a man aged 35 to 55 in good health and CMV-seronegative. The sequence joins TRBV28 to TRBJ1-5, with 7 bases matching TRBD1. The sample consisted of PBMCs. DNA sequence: TGTGCCATTCGGGACAGCCTAAATAGCAATCAGCCCCAGCATTTT. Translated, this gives CAIRDSLNSNQPQHF.